The rows below give T cell receptor beta chains drawn from one sample of a study of T cells in Graves' hyperthyroidism and ophthalmopathy. One entry per CDR3 protein, called by TCRdb with MiXCR from the multiplex PCR reads. In the table there are under 400,000 distinct CDR3 sequences, under 15% of which are singletons. The sequenced sample was blood. These receptor sequences come from a woman under 30 with Graves' hyperthyroidism. Both conserved end residues are part of each CDR3. Fields, in order: J gene, D gene, clone size, V gene, CDR3 protein, CDR3 DNA. D genes are given only for firm matches. The size field is filled for only some rows; it gives once, few, many or a size class.

TRBJ2-2	NA	NA	TRBV5-1	CASSPQGSGELFF	TGCGCCAGCAGCCCACAGGGCTCCGGGGAGCTGTTTTTT
TRBJ2-1	NA	few	TRBV10-1	CASSAQAGEINEQFF	TGCGCCAGCAGTGCCCAAGCGGGCGAGATCAATGAGCAGTTCTTC
TRBJ2-1	TRBD1	NA	TRBV20-1	CSARDPGTESKEQFF	TGCAGTGCTAGGGACCCCGGGACAGAATCTAAAGAGCAGTTCTTC
TRBJ2-3	TRBD2	NA	TRBV11-2	CASSLDRPSGRTDTQYF	TGTGCCAGCAGCTTAGATCGGCCTAGCGGACGCACAGATACGCAGTATTTT
TRBJ2-1	TRBD2	many	TRBV5-1	CASSLAGTSGHNEQFF	TGCGCCAGCAGCTTGGCCGGGACTAGCGGACACAATGAGCAGTTCTTC
TRBJ2-2	TRBD2	few	TRBV20-1	CSAVPQSGGNTGELFF	TGCAGTGCTGTCCCCCAGAGCGGGGGGAACACCGGGGAGCTGTTTTTT
TRBJ1-2	NA	NA	TRBV4-2	CASSQVGSYYGYTF	TGTGCCAGCAGCCAAGTGGGCAGCTACTATGGCTACACCTTC
TRBJ2-7	TRBD2	many	TRBV5-1	CASSWTSRGAYEQYF	TGCGCCAGCAGCTGGACGTCCCGGGGGGCCTACGAGCAGTACTTC
TRBJ2-3	TRBD2	many	TRBV10-3	CAIAGGTDTQYF	TGTGCCATCGCGGGGGGGACAGATACGCAGTATTTT
TRBJ1-1	NA	many	TRBV28	CASSLGQGRNTEAFF	TGTGCCAGCAGTTTAGGGCAGGGAAGGAACACTGAAGCTTTCTTT
TRBJ2-5	TRBD1	many	TRBV2	CASSGTGKGQETQYF	TGTGCCAGCAGTGGGACAGGCAAGGGCCAAGAGACCCAGTACTTC
TRBJ2-1	NA	many	TRBV7-8	CASSSGTGASYNEQFF	TGTGCCAGCAGCTCCGGGACCGGGGCCTCCTACAATGAGCAGTTCTTC
TRBJ1-5	NA	many	TRBV2	CASSRDGNNQPQHF	TGTGCCAGCAGTAGGGACGGGAATAATCAGCCCCAGCATTTT
TRBJ1-1	NA	few	TRBV5-6	CASSLFSPGEAFF	TGTGCCAGCAGCTTGTTCAGCCCAGGTGAAGCTTTCTTT
TRBJ2-2	NA	many	TRBV11-2	CASSSVIHGPNTGELFF	TGTGCCAGCAGCTCCGTGATCCACGGCCCGAACACCGGGGAGCTGTTTTTT
TRBJ2-2	NA	NA	TRBV24-1	CATSGQNTGELFF	TGTGCCACCTCGGGCCAAAACACCGGGGAGCTGTTTTTT